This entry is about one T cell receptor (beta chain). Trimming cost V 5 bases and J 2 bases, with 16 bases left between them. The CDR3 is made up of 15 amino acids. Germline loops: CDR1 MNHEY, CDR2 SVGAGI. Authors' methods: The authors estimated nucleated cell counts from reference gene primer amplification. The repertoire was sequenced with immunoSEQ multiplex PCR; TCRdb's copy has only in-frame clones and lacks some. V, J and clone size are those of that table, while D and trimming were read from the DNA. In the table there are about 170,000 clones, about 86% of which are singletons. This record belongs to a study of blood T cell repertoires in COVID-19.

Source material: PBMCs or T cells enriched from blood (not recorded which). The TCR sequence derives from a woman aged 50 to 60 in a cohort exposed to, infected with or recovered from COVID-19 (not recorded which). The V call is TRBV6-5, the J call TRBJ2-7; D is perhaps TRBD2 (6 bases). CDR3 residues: CASSRETSEPYEQYF. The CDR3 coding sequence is TGTGCCAGCAGTCGGGAGACCTCCGAACCCTACGAGCAGTACTTC.